This paragraph reports one T cell receptor (beta chain). What it binds is not known. The data belong to a study of somatic mutations in cytotoxic T cells in rheumatoid arthritis. Turning to the study itself: Flow-sorting brought some V beta antibody-stained T-cell populations to nearly 100% purity, V beta1+ cells sequenced for TCRB among them. Findings and limits, study-wide: Increasing age coincided with elevated CD8+ clonality among rheumatoid arthritis patients, though not among healthy controls. It was found that CD8+ T-cell clonality in rheumatoid arthritis patients did not differ significantly from that in age-matched healthy controls.

The CDR3 is 15 amino acids. Germline CDR1 reads LNHNV; CDR2 reads YYDKDF (reference sequence). V gave up 3 bases and J gave up 1 base; unmatched junction bases: 5. Per the authors' pipeline: There were rare matches between patient CD8+ clones larger than 1% and published virus-specific TCRB sequences. Method: immunoSEQ multiplex PCR; TCRdb's copy keeps in-frame clones and lacks some. V, J and clone size reflect that table, while D and trimming were determined from the DNA. The repertoire consists of roughly 7,700 clones, with about 77% occurring once and the leading ten covering over 35%. Input material: CD8+ T cells sorted from blood. The clonotype originates from an adult with rheumatoid arthritis. V usage is TRBV15 and J usage is TRBJ2-5, with TRBD1 matching over 7 bases. As DNA, the CDR3 is TGTGCCACCAGCAGCCAGGGGGACAGCCAAGAGACCCAGTACTTC. This codes for CATSSQGDSQETQYF.